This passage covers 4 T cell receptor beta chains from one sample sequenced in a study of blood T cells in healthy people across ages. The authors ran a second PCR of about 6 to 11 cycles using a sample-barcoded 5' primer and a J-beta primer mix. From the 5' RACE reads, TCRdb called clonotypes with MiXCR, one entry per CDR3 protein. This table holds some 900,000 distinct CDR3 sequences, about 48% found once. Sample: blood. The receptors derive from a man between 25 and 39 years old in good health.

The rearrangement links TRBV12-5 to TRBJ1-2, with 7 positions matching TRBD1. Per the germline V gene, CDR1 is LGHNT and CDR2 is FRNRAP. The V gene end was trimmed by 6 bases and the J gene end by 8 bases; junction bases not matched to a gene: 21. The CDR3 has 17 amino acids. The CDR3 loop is CASGPLQGGSRSHGYTF. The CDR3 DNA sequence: TGTGCTAGTGGCCCCTTGCAGGGGGGCTCCAGGTCTCACGGCTACACCTTC. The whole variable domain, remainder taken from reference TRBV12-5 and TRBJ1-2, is DARVTQTPRHKVTEMGQEVTMRCQPILGHNTVFWYRQTMMQGLELLAYFRNRAPLDDSGMPKDRFSAEMPDATLATLKIQPSEPRDSAVYFCASGPLQGGSRSHGYTFGSGTRLTVV.

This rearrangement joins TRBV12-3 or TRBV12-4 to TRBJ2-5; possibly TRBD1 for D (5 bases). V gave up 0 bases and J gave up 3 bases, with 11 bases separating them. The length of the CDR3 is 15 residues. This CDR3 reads CASSLAGAIEETQYF. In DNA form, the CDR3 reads TGTGCCAGCAGTTTAGCAGGGGCGATTGAAGAGACCCAGTACTTC.

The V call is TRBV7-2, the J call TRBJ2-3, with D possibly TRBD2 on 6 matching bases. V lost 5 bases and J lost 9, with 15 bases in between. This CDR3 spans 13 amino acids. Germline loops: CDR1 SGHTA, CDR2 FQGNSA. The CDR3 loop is CASSNGARGTQYF. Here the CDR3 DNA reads TGTGCCAGCAGCAATGGGGCGCGGGGCACGCAGTATTTT.

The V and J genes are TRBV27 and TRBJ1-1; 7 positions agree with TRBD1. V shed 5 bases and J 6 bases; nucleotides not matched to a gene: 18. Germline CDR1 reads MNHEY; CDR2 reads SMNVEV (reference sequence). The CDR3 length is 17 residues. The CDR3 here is CASSRDRDRNMGPEAFF. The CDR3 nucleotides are TGTGCCAGCAGTCGAGACAGGGATCGGAACATGGGCCCTGAAGCTTTCTTT.